This T cell receptor beta chain was profiled in a study of CD8+CD57+ T cells in acquired aplastic anemia. Study in general: Each DNA sample taken from sorted CD4+ and CD8+ cells came to approximately 3 ug on average.

Of note for this clonotype: Its antigen remains unidentified.

In patients chosen for sequencing, flow cytometry had shown CD8+CD57+ cell expansion. The blood sampling took place in patients who had so far received no therapy. Findings and caveats of the study: Patients versus controls showed no significant CD8+ Simpson's diversity difference.

The CDR3 has 12 residues. V shed 6 bases and J shed 3 bases, with 9 bases lying between them. Germline V lookup: CDR1 PRHDT, CDR2 FYEKMQ (reference sequence). According to the study, genomic DNA was the template for TCR beta VDJ and CDR3 profiling. From the reads, TCRdb called clonotypes with MiXCR, one entry per CDR3 protein. The sample records under 200,000 distinct CDR3 sequences, 48% being singletons. This chain connects TRBV13 to TRBJ2-7; D call uncertain. The receptor was isolated from a human donor with aplastic anemia. The sample taken for sequencing was sorted CD4+, CD8+, or CD8+CD57+ T cells (not recorded which) from PBMCs. CDR3 sequence reads: CASSVSVYEQYF. As DNA, the CDR3 is TGTGCCAGCAGTGTTTCGGTCTACGAGCAGTACTTC.